The rows below give T cell receptor beta chains drawn from one sample of a study of blood T cell repertoires in COVID-19. Some clones are missing from TCRdb's copy, which holds only in-frame ones; the method was immunoSEQ multiplex PCR. Found here are about 160,000 clones, more than 65% of them singletons; the top ten hold about 5.8%. The sample comprised PBMCs or T cells enriched from blood (not recorded which). These receptors were collected from a middle-aged woman with acute COVID-19. Both conserved end residues are trimmed from each CDR3. Where a row states a size, it is once, few, many or the class of an expanded clone; other rows omit it.

v_call clone_size cdr3_aa
TRBV19 . ASSLQGIGNTIY
TRBV13 . ASSLATGPSNYGYT
TRBV11-2 . ASSGPRGGEKLF
TRBV20-1 many SASGSGRTF
TRBV4-1 . ASSQLTSGSFLDTQY
TRBV3-1/TRBV3-2 . ASSSTGNTEAF
TRBV6-5 . ASIERLTYEQY
TRBV9 . ASSKGEGRYEQY
TRBV7-8 . ASSLDRQGGKLF
TRBV5-1 . ASRVASQASNEKLF
TRBV16 . ASSRQSRGSSGNTIY
TRBV2 . ASSGNSPNTGELF
TRBV5-1 few ASSLLQDTEAF
TRBV19 . ASNQQGAHNQPQH
TRBV27 . ASSSLLRDYYNEQF
TRBV5-1 . ASRKDRLYEQY
TRBV20-1 . SASNGRAYNEQF
TRBV5-1 . ASSLQSGTASSGNTIY
TRBV29-1 few SVAYASAGGVSEQF
TRBV18 . ASSPIDSGANVLT
TRBV6-4 once ASSDLGGTQY
TRBV7-2 . ASSSRTGAEAF
TRBV5-6 . ASSLSPSGMSYNEQF
TRBV6-5 . ASSSRGGRETQY
TRBV29-1 . SIRDRVNNYGYT
TRBV18 . ASSPGGDEQY
TRBV5-1 . ASSNPPGQGPGELF
TRBV4-1 . ASSQEEPSELF
TRBV3-1/TRBV3-2 once ASSHTDTIY
TRBV19 few ASSKLAGSNTGELF
TRBV5-1 . ASNSSLEGQGYEQY
TRBV10-3 . AISERWEGRREQY
TRBV25-1 . ASSEGWNRQETQY
TRBV30 . AWSWTSDGEQY
TRBV7-8 . ATAQGAHTEAF
TRBV6-5 . ASSRTSGQTQY
TRBV6-5 . ASSYVGGGNTEAF
TRBV7-8 . ASSLATRHRGSPHYEQY
TRBV6-4 . ASSASPGNTEAF
TRBV21-1 once ASRARRVEEKLF
TRBV11-1 . ASSSPGTGRETQY
TRBV10-3 . ATTGLANNNEQF
TRBV5-4 . ASSSKITTSGSNNEQF
TRBV6-1 . ASSEGLAGTGELF
TRBV7-9 . ASSLGAGVTLGELF
TRBV9 . ASSGLRSYNEQF
TRBV11-1 . ASSSGLAGDTQY
TRBV5-6 . ASKTQDSPYEQY
TRBV11-1 . ASSRAGTSGLNEQF
TRBV9 few ASSFTGTTGDEQY
TRBV15 few ATSKSGTRNTEAF
TRBV11-3 . ASSLLRTDTQY
TRBV4-2 . ASSQDPQSERRYNEQF
TRBV11-3 many ASSLDSRDTQY